This entry features one TCR beta chain sequence. The primer mix had 60 Vbeta and 13 Jbeta primers. Libraries were prepared by immunoSEQ multiplex PCR; TCRdb keeps only in-frame clonotypes and omits some of them. The sample comprises about 180,000 clones, around 77% of which are singletons, and 2% to 2.5% rests with the top ten. This entry belongs to a study of cytomegalovirus exposure and HLA in healthy donors. Overall study context: An earlier analysis found fewer than 140 million unique TCR beta sequences from approximately 190 million T cells.

The J segment lost 3 bases and the V segment lost 6 bases, leaving 4 bases of the junction unmatched. The CDR3 has 13 amino acids. Per the germline V gene, CDR1 is ENHRY and CDR2 is SYGVKD. The V and J genes are TRBV10-3 and TRBJ2-5, with TRBD1 matching 7 bases. The material sequenced was PBMCs. This TCR was sampled from a man aged 55 to 70 in good health and CMV-seronegative. The CDR3 DNA is TGTGCCATCAGCGTAGACAGGGAAGAGACCCAGTACTTC. It is translated as CAISVDREETQYF.